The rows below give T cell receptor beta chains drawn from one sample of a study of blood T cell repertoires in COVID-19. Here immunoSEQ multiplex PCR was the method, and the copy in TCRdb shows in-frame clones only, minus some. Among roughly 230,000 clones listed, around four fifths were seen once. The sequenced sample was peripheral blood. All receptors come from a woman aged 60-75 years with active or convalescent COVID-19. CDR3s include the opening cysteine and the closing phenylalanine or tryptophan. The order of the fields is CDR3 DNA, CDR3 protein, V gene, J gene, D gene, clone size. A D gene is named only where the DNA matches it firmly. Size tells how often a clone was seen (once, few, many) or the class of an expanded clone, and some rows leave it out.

TGTGCCAGCAGCGTCGGGATACTCGGTTCACCCCTCCACTTT	CASSVGILGSPLHF	TRBV9	TRBJ1-6	NA	NA
TGTGCCAGCAGCGTAGGGGGGGGGACCTCCGATACGCAGTATTTT	CASSVGGGTSDTQYF	TRBV9	TRBJ2-3	TRBD2	NA
TGTGCCAGCACCGGACTAGTTTCCTACAATGAGCAGTTCTTC	CASTGLVSYNEQFF	TRBV2	TRBJ2-1	TRBD2	NA
TGCAGCGTACCGGGACTAGCGGGTAATTTCTACAATGAGCAGTTCTTC	CSVPGLAGNFYNEQFF	TRBV29-1	TRBJ2-1	TRBD2	once
TGTGCCAGCAGCTCAGGGGCCGGGGAGCTGTTTTTT	CASSSGAGELFF	TRBV9	TRBJ2-2	NA	NA
TGCGCCAGCAGCTTGGAAGGGGACTTCTATGGCTACACCTTC	CASSLEGDFYGYTF	TRBV5-1	TRBJ1-2	NA	NA
TGTGCCAGCAGCTTAAGACTTGGGCACGCGGGAGATACGCAGTATTTT	CASSLRLGHAGDTQYF	TRBV7-9	TRBJ2-3	NA	NA
TGTGCCAGCAGCTTAGGCAGGCAGAACACTGAAGCTTTCTTT	CASSLGRQNTEAFF	TRBV5-4	TRBJ1-1	NA	NA
TGTGCCAGCAGCTTAGCTGGAGCCTCCTACAATGAGCAGTTCTTC	CASSLAGASYNEQFF	TRBV7-8	TRBJ2-1	NA	NA
TGTGCCAGCAGTCGGACAGGGCCGGTCGGTGAAGCTTTCTTT	CASSRTGPVGEAFF	TRBV3-1/TRBV3-2	TRBJ1-1	TRBD1	NA
TGCGCCAGCAGCGGGTGGCAGGGAGGGTACAATGAGCAGTTCTTC	CASSGWQGGYNEQFF	TRBV5-1	TRBJ2-1	TRBD2	NA
TGTGCCAGCAGCTTAGGGGGGACTGGCGGGGCCACAGATACGCAGTATTTT	CASSLGGTGGATDTQYF	TRBV11-2	TRBJ2-3	NA	NA
TGTGCCAGTAGTACACCCGGGACAACCAATTCACCCCTCCACTTT	CASSTPGTTNSPLHF	TRBV19	TRBJ1-6	NA	once
TGCGCCAGCAGCTTGGAACAGGGGACCTATGGCTACACCTTC	CASSLEQGTYGYTF	TRBV5-1	TRBJ1-2	TRBD1	NA
TGTGCCAGCAGCTACTCCCTGACAGGGGTTACTGAAGCTTTCTTT	CASSYSLTGVTEAFF	TRBV7-8	TRBJ1-1	TRBD1	once
TGTGCCAGCAGTTTATCGCGGGGGGGGGTTGGTTACAATGAGCAGTTCTTC	CASSLSRGGVGYNEQFF	TRBV27	TRBJ2-1	TRBD2	NA
TGTGCCAGCAGCGCCTACCGGGACTACAATGAGCAGTTCTTC	CASSAYRDYNEQFF	TRBV5-4	TRBJ2-1	NA	NA
TGTGCCAGCAGCTTGGTCTGGGGGCCCTGGCGTGATACGCAGTATTTT	CASSLVWGPWRDTQYF	TRBV5-8	TRBJ2-3	NA	once
TGTGCCAGCAGCTTCGGGACTTACACCGGGGAGCTGTTTTTT	CASSFGTYTGELFF	TRBV13	TRBJ2-2	NA	few
TGTGCCAGCAGTTCGACGTCGGGTGGGAACTATGGCTACACCTTC	CASSSTSGGNYGYTF	TRBV27	TRBJ1-2	NA	NA
TGCGCCAGCAGCCAAACATCAGGGTGGACCTACAATGAGCAGTTCTTC	CASSQTSGWTYNEQFF	TRBV4-1	TRBJ2-1	NA	NA
TGTGCCAGCAGCGAGACAGGGAAGAACACTGAAGCTTTCTTT	CASSETGKNTEAFF	TRBV5-4	TRBJ1-1	TRBD1	NA
TGTGCCTGGAGTGTACAGGATATAGGGGGCTACACCTTC	CAWSVQDIGGYTF	TRBV30	TRBJ1-2	NA	NA